Below, 28 T cell receptor beta chains from the same sample are listed, as sequenced in a study of tissue T cells after allogeneic stem cell transplantation. TCRdb keeps only in-frame clones here, not all; method: immunoSEQ multiplex PCR. The sample records fewer than 20,000 clones, around 70% being singletons. Sequenced sample: spleen. Every receptor here comes from a female BALB/c mouse in good health. The strain's MHC type: H2-d.

As concerns this clone: Mouse germline and gene names are used. Read data end 1 residue before the CDR3 end; the end is taken from the germline J gene. The rearrangement joins TRBV13-3 to TRBJ2-3; 10 bases map to TRBD2. Germline CDR1 reads NNHDY; CDR2 reads SYVADS. CDR3 length: 14 amino acids. Trimming removed 2 bases from V and 5 bases from J; junction bases left unmatched: 2. This CDR3 reads CASSDWGGGETLYF. The CDR3 DNA, read in part, is TGTGCCAGCAGTGACTGGGGGGGCGGAGAAACGCTGTAT.

With regard to this clone: The listed genes are named as in mouse. The read terminates 1 residue ahead of where the CDR3 ends, so the germline J gene completes it. This chain uses TRBV13-2 with TRBJ1-1; a possible D gene is TRBD1 (5 bases). Per germline, CDR1 NNHNN and CDR2 SYGAGS (reference sequence). Trimming shortened V by 0 bases and J by 7 bases, and 7 bases separated the two germline ends. The length of the CDR3 is 12 residues. The sequenced CDR3 bases are TGTGCCAGCGGTGATGCCAGGGAAGAAGTCTTC. As protein: CASGDAREEVF. The CDR3 reads in full as CASGDAREEVFF.

As concerns this clone: Gene names denote mouse genes. The read gets to within 1 residue of the CDR3 end, and the germline J gene fills in the rest. The genes are TRBV4 and TRBJ2-1, with 8 nucleotides matching TRBD2. Germline CDR1 LGHDT, CDR2 YNNKQL (reference sequence). The CDR3 extends over 15 amino acids. Unmatched junction bases numbered 7, after V lost 4 bases and J lost 5 bases. The part of the CDR3 DNA that was read is TGTGCCAGCAGCTTCCGGGACTGGTTTGATGCTGAGCAGTTC. Amino acids: CASSFRDWFDAEQF. The whole CDR3 is CASSFRDWFDAEQFF.

Regarding this clone: Germline and genes here are mouse. Sequencing ends 1 residue short of the CDR3 end; the germline J gene provides the rest. This rearrangement joins TRBV20 to TRBJ1-1, with unresolved D. V lost 0 bases and J lost 3, with 5 bases in between. This CDR3 is 12 amino acids long. CDR1 is GFQATS, CDR2 STVNSAI, per germline. CDR3 loop: CGARDTYTEVFF. Partial CDR3 DNA: TGTGGTGCTAGGGACACATACACAGAAGTCTTC.

This clone was counted between two and nine times. Germline and genes: mouse. With the read ending 1 residue before the CDR3 end, the germline J gene is used to fill in that end. The chain joins TRBV5 to TRBJ2-7; TRBD2 agrees at 10 bases. The germline gives CDR1 LGHNA, CDR2 YNLKQL (reference sequence). The V and J ends lost 0 bases and 4 bases, in that order; junction bases with no gene match: 6. CDR3 size: 16 residues. CDR3 region: CASSQDTGTGAYEQYF. The CDR3 DNA, read in part, is TGTGCCAGCAGCCAAGATACGGGGACTGGGGCGTATGAACAGTAC.

Note on this clone: Genes and germline are mouse. The CDR3 goes on 1 residue after the read ends, and that part is filled in from the germline J gene. This sequence joins TRBV29 and TRBJ1-4; maybe TRBD1 (5 bases). Germline V gene data show CDR1 as MSHET and CDR2 as SYDVDS. This CDR3 has 15 residues. V was clipped by 5 bases and J by 5 bases, with 15 bases between them. CDR3 sequence: CASSNRSGPNERLFF. The sequenced part of the CDR3 DNA is TGTGCTAGCAGTAACCGTTCGGGGCCAAACGAAAGATTATTT. Variable domain in full (rest from reference TRBV29 and TRBJ1-4): DMKVTQMPRYLIKRMGENVLLECGQDMSHETMYWYRQDPGLGLQLIYISYDVDSNSEGDIPKGYRVSRKKREHFSLILDSAKTNQTSVYFCASSNRSGPNERLFFGHGTKLSVL.

Regarding this clone: The listed genes are named as in mouse. From the germline J gene comes the end of the CDR3, since the read stops 1 residue before it. The rearrangement joins TRBV5 to TRBJ2-5, with D maybe TRBD1 (6 bases). V lost 0 bases to trimming and J lost 5 bases, with 9 bases between them. Looked up from germline, CDR1 is LGHNA and CDR2 is YNLKQL (reference sequence). There are 14 residues in the CDR3. The CDR3 spells CASSQDARGDTQYF. The part of the CDR3 DNA that was read is TGTGCCAGCAGCCAAGATGCCAGGGGAGACACCCAGTAC.

As for this clone: Gene names are the mouse ones. The sequenced fragment ends 1 residue before the CDR3 boundary, so the rest is inferred from the germline J gene. This chain connects TRBV2 to TRBJ1-1, with D possibly matching TRBD1 (6 bases). Germline V CDR1 and CDR2: LGHNA, YSYQKL. The CDR3 is 15 residues long. V was clipped by 0 bases and J by 4 bases, with 12 bases between them. The sequenced CDR3 bases are TGTGCCAGCAGCCAAGACAAGGGGGGCGGCACAGAAGTCTTC. The encoded protein is CASSQDKGGGTEVF. In full, the CDR3 reads CASSQDKGGGTEVFF.

Worth noting for this clone: Gene names are the mouse ones. Sequencing ends 1 residue short of the CDR3 end; the germline J gene provides the rest. The chain links TRBV1 to TRBJ2-5; 8 nucleotides agree with TRBD2. The length of the CDR3 is 16 residues. CDR1 and CDR2 from the germline V gene are NSQYPW and LRSPGD (reference sequence). V lost 1 base to trimming and J lost 1 base; unmatched junction nucleotides: 4. The chain's CDR3 is CTCSAAPWGDQDTQYF. CDR3 DNA (partial): TGCACCTGCAGTGCAGCCCCCTGGGGGGACCAAGACACCCAGTAC.

Note on this clone: Gene names follow the mouse nomenclature. The read is 1 residue too short to cover the CDR3 end, so that end is filled in from the germline J gene. This chain uses TRBV5 with TRBJ2-2; D is perhaps TRBD2 (5 bases). CDR3 length: 13 amino acids. V gave up 3 bases and J gave up 4 bases, with 6 bases separating them. Germline V lookup: CDR1 LGHNA, CDR2 YNLKQL (reference sequence). CDR3 DNA, as far as it was read: TGTGCCAGCAGCCATTGGGGCACCGGGCAGCTCTAC. Its protein product is CASSHWGTGQLY. In full, the CDR3 is CASSHWGTGQLYF.

For this clone: The germline and genes are mouse ones. The read ends 1 residue shy of where the CDR3 ends; the end is completed using the germline J gene. The gene calls are TRBV13-1 and TRBJ2-1; the D gene is possibly TRBD2 (5 bases). V dropped 0 bases and J dropped 1 base, with 8 bases sitting between them. Per the germline V gene, CDR1 is NSHNY and CDR2 is SYGAGN. The CDR3 loop spans 15 amino acids. The CDR3 spells CASSDAVGNYAEQFF. The sequenced part of the CDR3 DNA is TGTGCCAGCAGTGATGCAGTGGGGAACTATGCTGAGCAGTTC.

Of note for this clone: The gene symbols are mouse symbols. The CDR3 end lies 1 residue beyond the end of the read and is filled in from the germline J gene. The chain recombines TRBV5 with TRBJ2-2, with a possible D match to TRBD2 (5 bases). CDR1 LGHNA and CDR2 YNLKQL come from the germline V gene (reference sequence). The CDR3 runs to 16 residues. The V gene lost 0 bases and the J gene lost 0 bases, with 8 bases spanning the gap. CDR3: CASSQDLGANTGQLYF. CDR3 DNA, as far as it was read: TGTGCCAGCAGCCAAGATCTGGGTGCAAACACCGGGCAGCTCTAC.

As concerns this clone: Mouse gene names apply. The read halts 1 residue ahead of the CDR3 end, with the missing end drawn from the germline J gene. This chain links TRBV29 with TRBJ1-4, with D unclear. The CDR3 loop spans 14 amino acids. Germline V gene data show CDR1 as MSHET and CDR2 as SYDVDS. The V and J ends lost 6 bases and 0 bases respectively, with 8 bases between them. Partial CDR3 DNA: TGTGCTAGCAGCCTAGAAATTTCCAACGAAAGATTATTT. Encoded protein: CASSLEISNERLF. The CDR3, in full, reads CASSLEISNERLFF.

This clone was counted a single time. The genes and germline here are from mouse. The CDR3 protein is CASSLRDNQDTQYF. CDR3 bases read: TGTGCCAGCAGTCTCCGGGACAACCAAGACACCCAGTAC. V and J are TRBV14 and TRBJ2-5; either TRBD1 or TRBD2 may fit D (5 bases each). The CDR3 goes on 1 residue after the read ends, and that part is filled in from the germline J gene. There are 14 residues in the CDR3. Germline V gene sequence: CDR1 SGHDT, CDR2 FRDEAV. Trimming shortened V by 4 bases and J by 0 bases, and 9 bases separated the two germline ends.

In the case of this clone: The gene names given are mouse names. The DNA read from the CDR3 is TGTGCCAGCAGCCAAGATGGGGACAACGAAAGATTATTT. Encoded protein: CASSQDGDNERLF. The whole CDR3 sequence is CASSQDGDNERLFF. The rearrangement joins TRBV5 to TRBJ1-4; no definite D call. The read ends 1 residue early relative to the CDR3; the germline J gene fills the gap. The CDR3 runs to 14 residues. From germline, CDR1 is LGHNA and CDR2 YNLKQL (reference sequence). V shed 0 bases and J shed 4 bases, with 6 bases lying between them.

For this clone: Gene names denote mouse genes. The read comes to an end 1 residue before the CDR3 does, leaving the germline J gene to fill in the end. The V gene is TRBV20, the J gene TRBJ1-2, with a tentative D call TRBD1 (6 bases). Germline V gene data show CDR1 as GFQATS and CDR2 as STVNSAI. This CDR3 region has 14 residues. V was pared by 1 base and J by 1 base, with 10 bases between. CDR3 DNA, as far as it was read: TGTGGTGCTAGGGCTCGCAGGGGAAACTCCGACTACACC. Protein sequence: CGARARRGNSDYT. The entire CDR3 sequence reads CGARARRGNSDYTF.

As for this clone: Mouse gene names apply. Read sequence stops 1 residue before the CDR3 end, and the germline J gene provides the missing end. Other nucleotide sequences in the sample specify the same CDR3. The rearrangement joins TRBV14 to TRBJ1-4, with 9 bases aligning to TRBD1. The germline V gene has CDR1 SGHDT and CDR2 FRDEAV. The CDR3 sequence is 14 residues long. The trim removed 4 bases at V and 6 bases at J, leaving 4 bases unmatched. The CDR3 region is CASSRDREDERLFF. Partial CDR3 DNA: TGTGCCAGCAGTCGGGACAGGGAGGACGAAAGATTATTT. Together with reference TRBV14 and TRBJ1-4, the CDR3 gives the full variable domain: EAGVTQSPRYAVLQEGQAVSFWCDPISGHDTLYWYQQPRDQGPQLLVYFRDEAVIDNSQLPSDRFSAVRPKGTNSTLKIQSAKQGDTATYLCASSRDREDERLFFGHGTKLSVL.

Remarks on this clone: Gene names are mouse gene names. The observed sequence ends 1 residue before the CDR3 terminus, with the missing tail filled in from the germline J gene. The same CDR3 arises from other DNA sequences in this sample as well. J is TRBJ2-7 and V is TRBV13-3, with D perhaps TRBD1 (6 bases). Deletions cut 2 bases from V and 1 base from J, with 7 bases between. The germline V gene encodes CDR1 NNHDY and CDR2 SYVADS. This CDR3 region has 13 residues. The CDR3 region is CASSDRGSYEQYF. The CDR3 DNA, read in part, is TGTGCCAGCAGTGACAGGGGTTCCTATGAACAGTAC.

This clone was seen a single time. Mouse germline and gene names are used. The read stops 1 residue short of the end of the CDR3; the missing end is completed from the germline J gene. V usage is TRBV13-1 and J usage is TRBJ1-1; maybe TRBD1 (5 bases). V was pared by 3 bases and J by 1 base, with 7 bases between. CDR1 is NSHNY and CDR2 is SYGAGN in the germline V gene. This CDR3 is 13 amino acids long. CDR3: CASSAGRNTEVFF. The covered CDR3 bases are TGTGCCAGCAGTGCAGGGAGGAACACAGAAGTCTTC.

As for this clone: Mouse gene names apply. The CDR3 is cut off 1 residue early in the read; its end comes from the germline J gene. This chain links TRBV20 with TRBJ2-7; 14 bases fit TRBD2. The V gene's germline CDR1 is GFQATS and CDR2 STVNSAI. J lost 9 bases, V lost 1 base, and 5 bases had no gene match. CDR3 length: 14 residues. The DNA read from the CDR3 is TGTGGTGCTAGGGCCGGGACTGGGGGGGCGCGACAGTAC. Translating gives CGARAGTGGARQY. In full, the CDR3 is CGARAGTGGARQYF.

With respect to this clone: Gene names are the mouse ones. The DNA ends 1 residue before the CDR3 does, and the rest of the CDR3 is filled in from the germline J gene. This chain connects TRBV13-1 to TRBJ2-1; no clear D gene. Trimming pared 3 bases from V and 5 bases from J, leaving 9 bases between. The CDR3 covers 13 residues. Germline lookup yields CDR1 NSHNY and CDR2 SYGAGN. The part of the CDR3 DNA that was read is TGTGCCAGCAGTGGTCGCCTGGATGCTGAGCAGTTC. It is translated as CASSGRLDAEQF. The CDR3 in full is CASSGRLDAEQFF.

This clone showed up just a few times. Mouse gene names and germline throughout. The CDR3 end lies 1 residue beyond the end of the read and is filled in from the germline J gene. V gene TRBV13-3 combines with J gene TRBJ2-7; 9 nucleotides agree with TRBD2. This CDR3 has 13 residues. Per the germline V gene, CDR1 is NNHDY and CDR2 is SYVADS. J gave up 4 bases and V 2 bases, and 1 base lay outside the gene matches. CDR3 DNA, as far as it was read: TGTGCCAGCAGTGACTGGGGGGGATATGAACAGTAC. This sequence encodes CASSDWGGYEQY. Given in full, the CDR3 is CASSDWGGYEQYF.

Comment on this clone: Gene names refer to mouse genes. The read ends 1 residue before the CDR3 terminus; that terminus is restored from the germline J gene. This chain joins TRBV13-2 and TRBJ2-7, with D unclear. CDR1 and CDR2 from the germline V gene are NNHNN and SYGAGS (reference sequence). This CDR3 is 13 amino acids long. Trimming stripped 7 bases from V and 0 bases from J, with 11 bases between. Partial CDR3 DNA: TGTGCCAGCAGTAGACAAAGCTCCTATGAACAGTAC. It translates to CASSRQSSYEQY. The whole CDR3 protein reads CASSRQSSYEQYF.

Comment on this clone: Mouse gene names apply. The read halts 1 residue ahead of the CDR3 end, with the missing end drawn from the germline J gene. This sequence joins TRBV13-1 and TRBJ2-1, with 9 bases identical to TRBD2. Unmatched junction bases numbered 4, after V lost 1 base and J lost 2 bases. This CDR3 is 16 amino acids long. The V gene's germline CDR1 is NSHNY and CDR2 SYGAGN. The CDR3 bases that were read are TGTGCCAGCAGTGATTCTGGGGGGGTCGACTATGCTGAGCAGTTC. Translated, it gives CASSDSGGVDYAEQF. The CDR3 in its entirety is CASSDSGGVDYAEQFF.

In regard to this clone: Any gene name here is a mouse gene name. The CDR3 end lies 1 residue beyond the end of the read and is filled in from the germline J gene. The chain has TRBV13-2 and TRBJ1-2, with 8 bases fitting TRBD1. The CDR3 is 15 residues long. CDR1 is NNHNN and CDR2 is SYGAGS in the germline V gene (reference sequence). J gave up 0 bases and V 2 bases, and 3 bases lay outside the gene matches. This CDR3 reads CASGEGGQANSDYTF. The covered CDR3 bases are TGTGCCAGCGGTGAGGGGGGACAGGCAAACTCCGACTACACC.

Note on this clone: The listed genes are named as in mouse. The read terminates 1 residue before the CDR3 end, so the remaining end is supplied by the germline J gene. The chain employs TRBV13-3 and TRBJ2-4, with 14 positions matching TRBD2. This CDR3 comprises 16 residues. Germline CDR1 NNHDY, CDR2 SYVADS. The ends lost 10 bases at V and 0 bases at J; junction bases unmatched: 7. The sequenced CDR3 bases are TGTGCCTCCCGGCGGGACTGGGGGGGCAGTCAAAACACCTTGTAC. Its translation is CASRRDWGGSQNTLY. The whole CDR3 reads CASRRDWGGSQNTLYF.

In regard to this clone: Genes and germline are mouse. The CDR3 end is not reached by the read, which stops 1 residue before it; the germline J gene fills it in. V and J are TRBV2 and TRBJ1-6, with TRBD1 matching 10 bases. TRBJ1-6 is given ORF status, its function remaining uncertain. The CDR3 sequence is 16 residues long. V shed 0 bases, J shed 6 bases, and the junction held 2 bases outside the gene matches. Germline V gene lookup returns CDR1 LGHNA and CDR2 YSYQKL. The CDR3 sequence: CASSQEGTGVNSPLYF. The covered CDR3 bases are TGTGCCAGCAGCCAAGAGGGGACAGGGGTTAATTCGCCCCTCTAC.

Details on this clone: Gene names and germline refer to mouse. The sequenced fragment ends 1 residue before the CDR3 boundary, so the rest is inferred from the germline J gene. This rearrangement joins TRBV13-2 to TRBJ1-1; the match to TRBD1 covers 8 bases. V trimming: 1 base; J trimming: 5 bases; junction bases outside the gene matches: 10. The CDR3 covers 16 residues. Germline loops: CDR1 NNHNN, CDR2 SYGAGS (reference sequence). The CDR3 spells CASGDSWDRMYTEVFF. The covered CDR3 bases are TGTGCCAGCGGTGATTCCTGGGACAGGATGTATACAGAAGTCTTC.